Shown below are 27 T cell receptor beta chains from a single sample sequenced in a study of T cells in Graves' hyperthyroidism and ophthalmopathy. Amplification yielded TCR beta CDR3 regions, with RNA transcripts as the source. When the TCR CDR3 underwent first-round RT-PCR, the HTBI primer set was used. TCRdb called the multiplex PCR reads again in MiXCR, with one record for every CDR3 protein. The sample shows a few hundred thousand distinct CDR3 sequences, less than 20% of them seen only once. Sequencing input: blood. The receptor set was obtained from a young man with Graves' ophthalmopathy.

This clonotype was observed a handful of times. The genes are TRBV29-1 and TRBJ2-5; TRBD1 might be the D (6 bases). The length of the CDR3 is 12 residues. Looked up from germline, CDR1 is SQVTM and CDR2 is ANQGSEA. Trimming took off 8 bases at V and 7 bases at J, with 17 bases between the two ends. This chain's CDR3 is CSLETGVATQYF. The CDR3 DNA sequence: TGCAGCTTAGAGACAGGAGTTGCGACCCAGTACTTC.

This clonotype was seen many times. V is TRBV15 and J is TRBJ1-1; possible D gene TRBD1, 5 bases. The CDR3 loop spans 12 amino acids. Germline V gene sequence: CDR1 LNHNV, CDR2 YYDKDF (reference sequence). V dropped 5 bases and J dropped 9 bases, with 13 bases sitting between them. The CDR3 DNA is TGTGCCACCAGCTTTTCGGGGCTCCAAGCTTTCTTT. Amino acids: CATSFSGLQAFF.

This clonotype has only a few counts. This chain links TRBV12-3 or TRBV12-4 with TRBJ2-2, with 9 nucleotides matching TRBD1. V trimming: 4 bases; J trimming: 6 bases; junction bases outside the gene matches: 18. The CDR3 loop spans 19 amino acids. The CDR3 DNA sequence: TGTGCCAGCAGTTACCATCTGTCCGGGACAGGGTCGGGCTCCGGGGAGCTGTTTTTT. Translating it yields CASSYHLSGTGSGSGELFF.

This clonotype has more than one count but fewer than ten. The chain carries TRBV19 and TRBJ2-2; 8 nucleotides match TRBD2. J lost 5 bases, V lost 7 bases, and 12 bases had no gene match. This CDR3 is 16 amino acids long. Germline V gene sequence: CDR1 LNHDA, CDR2 SQIVND (reference sequence). The CDR3 DNA is TGTGCCAGTACCCTTTCGGGGGGGGCATGGACCGGGGAGCTGTTTTTT. Its protein is CASTLSGGAWTGELFF.

This clonotype showed up just a few times. The V gene is TRBV4-2, the J gene TRBJ2-5; D tentatively fits TRBD1 or TRBD2 (5 bases each). CDR3 length equals 15 residues. CDR1 LGHNA and CDR2 YNFKEQ come from the germline V gene. Trimming took 1 base from V and 7 from J, leaving 16 bases between them. The CDR3 protein is CASSQVPGPQGTQYF. The CDR3 region has the DNA TGTGCCAGCAGCCAAGTCCCGGGACCTCAGGGGACCCAGTACTTC.

Many counts were recorded for this clonotype. This chain links TRBV12-3 or TRBV12-4 with TRBJ1-5; 8 bases align to TRBD1. V lost 4 bases, J lost 3 bases, and 5 bases stayed unmatched. CDR3 length: 15 residues. CDR3 coding DNA: TGTGCCAGCAGTTATAACAGGGGGGACAATCAGCCCCAGCATTTT. Its translation is CASSYNRGDNQPQHF.

This clonotype came up a few times. The CDR3 bases are TGTGCCATCAAGACAGGAAATACCGGGGAGCTGTTTTTT. Translating it yields CAIKTGNTGELFF. The rearrangement links TRBV10-3 to TRBJ2-2; TRBD1 might be the D (6 bases). V was clipped by 7 bases and J by 5 bases, with 11 bases between them. The CDR3 has 13 amino acids. CDR1 is ENHRY, CDR2 SYGVKD, per germline.

This clonotype was seen many times. This chain joins TRBV12-3 or TRBV12-4 and TRBJ1-2, with TRBD1 identical over 7 bases. This CDR3 region has 13 residues. The V and J ends lost 7 bases and 2 bases, in that order; junction bases with no gene match: 4. The CDR3 DNA reads as TGTGCCAGCACCCCGGACAGGAACTATGGCTACACCTTC. Encoded protein: CASTPDRNYGYTF.

This clonotype was seen a handful of times. For the CDR3, the DNA is TGTGCCAGCAGTTTATATGTACAGGGAGTGGAAAAACTGTTTTTT. It yields the protein CASSLYVQGVEKLFF. The chain uses TRBV27 and TRBJ1-4; a possible D gene is TRBD1 (6 bases). The CDR3 is 15 amino acids. CDR1 is MNHEY and CDR2 is SMNVEV in the germline V gene (reference sequence). Trimming pared 1 base from V and 8 bases from J, leaving 14 bases between.

This clonotype was observed at least ten times. The chain has TRBV2 and TRBJ2-7, with 8 bases matching TRBD1. This CDR3 has 14 amino acids. The germline V gene has CDR1 SNHLY and CDR2 FYNNEI. The V and J ends lost 7 bases and 5 bases, in that order; junction bases with no gene match: 10. CDR3 nucleotide sequence: TGTGCCAGCACCACAGGACAGGGTAAGCACGAGCAGTACTTC. Protein sequence: CASTTGQGKHEQYF.

This clonotype has just one count. The V and J genes are TRBV5-1 and TRBJ2-3; the match to TRBD1 covers 9 bases. The germline V gene has CDR1 SGHRS and CDR2 YFSETQ. V gave up 7 bases and J gave up 5 bases; unmatched junction bases: 8. This CDR3 contains 14 residues. CDR3 loop: CASGLGQGGDTQYF. The CDR3 nucleotides are TGCGCCAGCGGCCTGGGACAGGGCGGAGATACGCAGTATTTT.

This clonotype occurred many times. The rearrangement links TRBV7-6 to TRBJ1-1; D gene ambiguous. CDR3 size: 15 residues. Trimming cost V 1 base and J 3 bases, with 12 bases left between them. Germline V gives CDR1 SGHVS, CDR2 FNYEAQ. CDR3 sequence reads: CASSLGVGLDTEAFF. The CDR3 DNA reads as TGTGCCAGCAGCTTAGGAGTCGGACTAGACACTGAAGCTTTCTTT.

This clonotype was picked up many times. DNA for the CDR3: TGTGCCAGCAGCTTCTCGAGGGGGGGTCAGCCCCAGCATTTT. It specifies CASSFSRGGQPQHF. This chain joins TRBV7-2 and TRBJ1-5, with D perhaps TRBD1 (6 bases). The CDR3 sequence is 14 residues long. Trimming cost V 3 bases and J 6 bases, with 12 bases left between them. CDR1 is SGHTA and CDR2 is FQGNSA in the germline V gene.

This clonotype was recorded at least ten times. This chain links TRBV27 with TRBJ1-5; D unclear. This CDR3 contains 13 residues. Trimming stripped 4 bases from V and 6 bases from J, with 10 bases between. Germline assignment: CDR1 MNHEY and CDR2 SMNVEV (reference sequence). CDR3: CASSYQRGQPQHF. The CDR3 DNA sequence: TGTGCCAGCAGTTATCAGCGAGGTCAGCCCCAGCATTTT.

The rearrangement uses TRBV13 and TRBJ2-1, with a tentative D call TRBD2 (6 bases). CDR3 length: 14 amino acids. Deletions cut 4 bases from V and 9 bases from J, with 16 bases between. CDR1 and CDR2 (germline): PRHDT, FYEKMQ (reference sequence). The CDR3 protein is CASSSSRGEVEQFF. CDR3 sequence (DNA): TGTGCCAGCAGCTCCTCCCGTGGGGAGGTTGAGCAGTTCTTC.

The J gene is TRBJ1-6, the V gene TRBV5-4, with D possibly TRBD1 on 6 matching bases. Trimming took 4 bases from V and 9 from J, leaving 17 bases between them. The germline V gene has CDR1 SGHNT and CDR2 YYREEE (reference sequence). This CDR3 is built from 15 residues. The CDR3 loop reads CASSRDTQLSSPLHF. CDR3 coding DNA: TGTGCCAGCAGCCGGGACACACAGTTGAGTTCACCCCTCCACTTT.

At least ten counts were recorded for this clonotype. The chain uses TRBV18 and TRBJ1-2; weak D call: TRBD1 (6 bases). Between the trimmed V and J ends, which lost 3 bases and 8 bases, there was a span of 13 bases. Per germline, CDR1 KGHSH and CDR2 LQKENI. The CDR3 has 13 residues. The CDR3 region is CASSPEDRNGYTF. The CDR3 nucleotides read TGTGCCAGCTCACCCGAGGACAGAAACGGCTACACCTTC.

A remark on this clonotype: Possible read error: a much larger clone is one base away. This chain uses TRBV13 with TRBJ1-1; D not certain. Trimming removed 8 bases from V and 4 bases from J, with 14 bases in between. The germline V gene has CDR1 PRHDT and CDR2 FYEKMQ (reference sequence). The CDR3 has 13 residues. CDR3 sequence (DNA): TGTGCCAGCCGGGAAAGAGGAGGCACTGAAGCTTTCTTT. Its translation: CASRERGGTEAFF. Combining the CDR3 with reference TRBV13 and TRBJ1-1 gives the whole variable domain AAGVIQSPRHLIKEKRETATLKCYPIPRHDTVYWYQQGPGQDPQFLISFYEKMQSDKGSIPDRFSAQQFSDYHSELNMSSLELGDSALYFCASRERGGTEAFFGQGTRLTVV.

The sample holds many counts of this clonotype. The V call is TRBV7-3, the J call TRBJ1-1, with 7 nucleotides matching TRBD1. CDR1 is SGHTA, CDR2 FQGTGA, per germline. This CDR3 contains 15 residues. V trimming: 5 bases; J trimming: 3 bases; junction bases outside the gene matches: 9. The CDR3 nucleotides read TGTGCCAGCAGCCCAACAGGGGAAGGACACACTGAAGCTTTCTTT. Protein product: CASSPTGEGHTEAFF.

The rearrangement joins TRBV24-1 to TRBJ2-5; TRBD2 aligns across 16 bases. The ends lost 4 bases at V and 5 bases at J; junction bases unmatched: 9. The CDR3 runs to 18 residues. From germline, CDR1 is KGHDR and CDR2 SFDVKD. The CDR3 nucleotides are TGTGCCACCAGTGACACCGGGACTAGCGGGGGGGCTCGGGAGACCCAGTACTTC. It codes for CATSDTGTSGGARETQYF.

The chain recombines TRBV5-1 with TRBJ1-2; TRBD1 matches at 7 bases. With 5 bases clipped from V and 3 bases from J, the junction kept 16 bases outside the gene matches. The CDR3 runs to 17 residues. The germline CDR1 and CDR2 sequences are SGHRS and YFSETQ. This chain's CDR3 is CASSSGGGGEVYYGYTF. CDR3 sequence (DNA): TGCGCCAGCAGTTCCGGTGGAGGGGGCGAGGTTTACTATGGCTACACCTTC.

This clonotype was picked up many times. The J gene is TRBJ1-6, the V gene TRBV12-3 or TRBV12-4, with TRBD1 as a possible D gene (6 bases). Trimming shortened V by 5 bases and J by 5 bases, and 13 bases separated the two germline ends. The CDR3 covers 15 residues. The CDR3 sequence is CASSPSGHNNSPLHF. CDR3 DNA: TGTGCCAGCAGTCCCTCGGGACACAATAATTCACCCCTCCACTTT.

This chain joins TRBV9 and TRBJ1-3, with 7 nucleotides matching TRBD1. CDR1 is SGDLS, CDR2 YYNGEE, per germline. This CDR3 has 15 amino acids. Trimming cost V 1 base and J 2 bases; bases outside gene matches: 3. The CDR3 sequence is CASSVTGTAGNTIYF. The CDR3 nucleotides are TGTGCCAGCAGCGTAACCGGGACAGCTGGAAACACCATATATTTT.

This clonotype was counted many times. At one of its ends the junction is not consistent with the germline gene, which may arise from a read error. The chain has TRBV12-3 or TRBV12-4 and TRBJ2-2; D unresolved. The length of the CDR3 is 13 residues. CDR3 residues: CASSLGNTGELFF. The DNA for the CDR3 is TGTGCCAGCAGCTTAGGGAACACCGGGGAGCTGTTTTTT.

Worth noting for this clonotype: Its ends do not fully match the called genes, so a read error is possible. The chain combines TRBV5-1 with TRBJ1-6, with D hard to call. This CDR3 is 16 amino acids long. Germline CDR1 is SGHRS and CDR2 is YFSETQ. The CDR3 nucleotides read TGCTCCAGCAGCCCACGGTCGGGGATAATTAATTCACCCCTCCACTTT. Amino acid sequence: CSSSPRSGIINSPLHF.

The V gene is TRBV12-3 or TRBV12-4, the J gene TRBJ1-6, with D possibly matching TRBD1 (6 bases). The V gene lost 2 bases and the J gene lost 10 bases, with 12 bases spanning the gap. The CDR3 consists of 14 residues. CDR3 amino acids: CASSLPGGRSPLHF. CDR3 nucleotides: TGTGCCAGCAGTTTACCGGGGGGCAGGTCACCCCTCCACTTT.

This clonotype turned up a few times. The chain has TRBV10-3 and TRBJ1-1; D call uncertain. The CDR3 has 16 amino acids. Trimming took 0 bases from V and 1 from J, leaving 12 bases between them. In germline, CDR1 is ENHRY, CDR2 SYGVKD. In nucleotides, the CDR3 is TGTGCCATCAGTGAGTCCTGGGGAAAGGCGAACACTGAAGCTTTCTTT. This translates into CAISESWGKANTEAFF.